The TCR beta chain described here comes from a study of blood T cell repertoires in COVID-19. This CDR3 contains 15 residues. Germline V gene data show CDR1 as SGDLS and CDR2 as YYNGEE. The ends were cut back, 4 bases at V and 7 bases at J, with 18 bases in the middle. Data came from immunoSEQ multiplex PCR; TCRdb stores just in-frame clones and leaves some out. The sample lists about 63,000 clones, 80% to 90% occurring once. Recruitment covered about two dozen US areas and drew participants whose ages spanned about 18 to 100 years. Material for sequencing was PBMCs or T cells enriched from blood (not recorded which). This sequence joins TRBV9 and TRBJ2-1, with D maybe TRBD2 (6 bases). This TCR was sampled from a woman aged 40 to 50 with acute COVID-19. The CDR3: CASSSGGGSRNEQFF. The CDR3 bases are TGTGCCAGCAGCTCCGGCGGAGGGTCACGGAATGAGCAGTTCTTC. Supplemented by reference TRBV9 and TRBJ2-1, the full variable domain reads DSGVTQTPKHLITATGQRVTLRCSPRSGDLSVYWYQQSLDQGLQFLIQYYNGEERAKGNILERFSAQQFPDLHSELNLSSLELGDSALYFCASSSGGGSRNEQFFGPGTRLTVL.